This T cell receptor beta chain appears in the sequencing data of a study of blood T cell repertoires in COVID-19. Trimming shortened V by 4 bases and J by 5 bases, and 15 bases separated the two germline ends. The CDR3 consists of 14 residues. Germline loops: CDR1 SGHDT, CDR2 YYEEEE. TCRdb's table, derived via immunoSEQ multiplex PCR, lists solely in-frame clones and lacks some. Of around 250,000 clones in the sample, roughly 87% were seen once. This clonotype was obtained from a woman in her thirties or forties who had recovered from COVID-19. The chain has TRBV5-6 and TRBJ2-5; TRBD2 might be the D (6 bases). Sequences were obtained from peripheral blood. DNA of the CDR3: TGTGCCAGCAGCCCGCCGGGGGTAGGGGAGACCCAGTACTTC. Protein: CASSPPGVGETQYF.